This T cell receptor beta chain was recorded in a study of T-cell reconstitution after alpha-beta-depleted transplantation in children. The library targeted TCRbeta and was prepared with unique molecular identifiers. TCRdb re-called the PCR reads through MiXCR, storing one row per CDR3 protein. This sample carries approximately 400,000 distinct CDR3 sequences, around 9.9% of them seen once, and the ten largest clones take roughly 5%. The germline gives CDR1 LGHDT, CDR2 YNNKEL (reference sequence). Unmatched junction bases numbered 6, after V lost 4 bases and J lost 0 bases. This CDR3 is 17 amino acids long.

This clonotype originated in a human donor who donated a stem cell graft to a child with acute myeloid leukemia. The specimen was PBMCs from the stem cell graft donor, collected from the stem cell graft. The chain carries TRBV3-1 and TRBJ2-7; the match to TRBD2 covers 13 bases. In DNA, the CDR3 is TGTGCCAGCAGCCCGGGACTAGCGGGGAGAAGCTCCTACGAGCAGTACTTC. It encodes CASSPGLAGRSSYEQYF.